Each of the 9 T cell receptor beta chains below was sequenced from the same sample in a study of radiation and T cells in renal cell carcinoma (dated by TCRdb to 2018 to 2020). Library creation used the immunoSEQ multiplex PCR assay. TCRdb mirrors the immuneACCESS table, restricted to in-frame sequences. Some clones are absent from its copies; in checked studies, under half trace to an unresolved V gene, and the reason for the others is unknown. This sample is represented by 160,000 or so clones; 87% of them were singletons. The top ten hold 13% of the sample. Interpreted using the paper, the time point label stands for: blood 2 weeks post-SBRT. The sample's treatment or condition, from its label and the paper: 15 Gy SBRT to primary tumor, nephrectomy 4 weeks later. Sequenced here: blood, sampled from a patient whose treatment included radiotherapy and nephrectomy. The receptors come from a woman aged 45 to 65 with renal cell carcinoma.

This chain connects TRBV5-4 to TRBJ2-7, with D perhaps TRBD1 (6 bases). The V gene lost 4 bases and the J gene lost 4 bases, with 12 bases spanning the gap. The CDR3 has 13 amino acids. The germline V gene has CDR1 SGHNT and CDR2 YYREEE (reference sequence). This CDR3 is CASSLDSKYEQYF. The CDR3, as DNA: TGTGCCAGCAGCCTGGACAGCAAATACGAGCAGTACTTC.

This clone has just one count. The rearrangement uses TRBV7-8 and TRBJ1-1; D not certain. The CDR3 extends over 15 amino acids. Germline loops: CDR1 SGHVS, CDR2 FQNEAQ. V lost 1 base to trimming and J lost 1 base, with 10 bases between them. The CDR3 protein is CASSLGGAGNTEAFF. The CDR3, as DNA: TGTGCCAGCAGCTTAGGGGGAGCCGGGAACACTGAAGCTTTCTTT.

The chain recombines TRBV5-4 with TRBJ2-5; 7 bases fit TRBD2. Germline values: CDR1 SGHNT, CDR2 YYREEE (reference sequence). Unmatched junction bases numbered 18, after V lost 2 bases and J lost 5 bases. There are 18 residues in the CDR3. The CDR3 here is CASSFLRTSGAGRETQYF. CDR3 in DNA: TGTGCCAGCAGCTTCTTACGAACCTCCGGGGCCGGGAGGGAGACCCAGTACTTC.

The CDR3 loop reads CASSSNTGADTQYF. The CDR3, as DNA: TGTGCCAGCAGCTCCAACACGGGGGCAGATACGCAGTATTTT. This chain uses TRBV7-3 with TRBJ2-3, with D perhaps TRBD2 (6 bases). Trimming pared 4 bases from V and 4 bases from J, leaving 12 bases between. This CDR3 contains 14 residues. Germline CDR1 is SGHTA and CDR2 is FQGTGA.

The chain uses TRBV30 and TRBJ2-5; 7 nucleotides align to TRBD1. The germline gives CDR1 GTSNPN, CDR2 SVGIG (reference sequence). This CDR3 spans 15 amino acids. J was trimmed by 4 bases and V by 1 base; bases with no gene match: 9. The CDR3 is CAWSATGSFGETQYF. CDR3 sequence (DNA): TGTGCCTGGAGTGCGACAGGGTCGTTTGGAGAGACCCAGTACTTC.

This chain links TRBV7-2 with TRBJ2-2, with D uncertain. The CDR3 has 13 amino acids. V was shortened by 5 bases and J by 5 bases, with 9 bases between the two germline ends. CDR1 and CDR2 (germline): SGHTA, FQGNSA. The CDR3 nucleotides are TGTGCCAGCAGCCCGGGCCCTACCGGGGAGCTGTTTTTT. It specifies CASSPGPTGELFF.

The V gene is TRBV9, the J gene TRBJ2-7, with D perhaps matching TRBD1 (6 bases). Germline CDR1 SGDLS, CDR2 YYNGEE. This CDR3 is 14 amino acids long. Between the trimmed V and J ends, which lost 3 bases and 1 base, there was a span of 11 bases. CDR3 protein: CASSGAGQSYEQYF. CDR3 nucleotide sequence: TGTGCCAGCAGCGGCGCCGGACAGTCCTACGAGCAGTACTTC.

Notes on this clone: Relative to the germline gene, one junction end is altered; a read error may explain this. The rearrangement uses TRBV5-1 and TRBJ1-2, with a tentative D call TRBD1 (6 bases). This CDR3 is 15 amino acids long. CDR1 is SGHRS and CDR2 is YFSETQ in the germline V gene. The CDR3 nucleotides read TGCGCCAGCACCTTGGTGGGGGGGCAGAACTATGGCTACACCTTC. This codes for CASTLVGGQNYGYTF.

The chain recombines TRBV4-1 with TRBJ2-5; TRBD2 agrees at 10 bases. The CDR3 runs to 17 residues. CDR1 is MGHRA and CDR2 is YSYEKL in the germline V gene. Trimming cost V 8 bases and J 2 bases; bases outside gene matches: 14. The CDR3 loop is CASSTSRLAGDQETQYF. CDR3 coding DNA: TGCGCCAGCTCCACAAGTCGGCTAGCGGGGGATCAAGAGACCCAGTACTTC.